Listed below are T cell receptor beta chains from one sample, sequenced in a study of read filtering for tumor transcriptome and immune sequencing. TCRdb redid the calling of the reads with MiXCR, one entry per CDR3 protein. The profile shows 75,000 to 95,000 distinct CDR3 sequences, approximately 21% of them singletons. Material: a population of CD138-negative cells sorted from bone marrow. The origin of the receptors is a donor over 35 with multiple myeloma. CDR3s include the opening cysteine and the closing phenylalanine or tryptophan. The order of the fields is D gene, J gene, CDR3 length, V gene, clone size, CDR3 protein, CDR3 DNA. A D gene is named only where the DNA matches it firmly. Rows give clone size only sometimes, using once, few, many, or a class for an expanded clone.

D: .; J: TRBJ1-1; length: 14; V: TRBV4-1; size: few; CDR3: CASRKGDTNTEAFF; DNA: TGCGCCAGCAGAAAGGGGGACACGAACACTGAAGCTTTCTTT
D: .; J: TRBJ2-1; length: 15; V: TRBV5-1; size: .; CDR3: CASSFLPGGDNEQFF; DNA: TGCGCCAGCAGCTTCCTCCCAGGGGGGGACAATGAGCAGTTCTTC
D: .; J: TRBJ1-2; length: 14; V: TRBV12-3/TRBV12-4; size: many; CDR3: CASNPYGAVDGYTF; DNA: TGTGCCAGCAATCCATACGGGGCAGTCGATGGCTACACCTTC
D: .; J: TRBJ1-1; length: 15; V: TRBV7-6; size: many; CDR3: CASNLWTGADTEAFF; DNA: TGTGCCAGCAACCTTTGGACGGGGGCAGATACTGAAGCTTTCTTT
D: TRBD2; J: TRBJ2-1; length: 14; V: TRBV7-6; size: .; CDR3: CASSPTSGSIRQFF; DNA: TGTGCCAGCAGCCCCACTAGCGGGAGTATTCGGCAGTTCTTC
D: TRBD2; J: TRBJ2-2; length: 18; V: TRBV2; size: many; CDR3: CASRGTSGGAGDTGELFF; DNA: TGTGCCAGCAGGGGGACTAGCGGGGGGGCCGGGGACACCGGGGAGCTGTTTTTT
D: .; J: TRBJ2-2; length: 17; V: TRBV5-1; size: .; CDR3: CASSLAGALTYTGELFF; DNA: TGCGCCAGCAGCTTGGCGGGGGCGCTCACGTACACCGGGGAGCTGTTTTTT
D: .; J: TRBJ2-3; length: 10; V: TRBV29-1; size: many; CDR3: CSVVADTQYF; DNA: TGCAGCGTTGTTGCAGATACGCAGTATTTT
D: .; J: TRBJ2-1; length: 12; V: TRBV29-1; size: many; CDR3: CSVEGSGAKQFF; DNA: TGCAGCGTTGAAGGATCGGGGGCAAAGCAGTTCTTC
D: .; J: TRBJ2-5; length: 14; V: TRBV5-1; size: many; CDR3: CASSFGQTQETQYF; DNA: TGCGCCAGCAGCTTCGGACAGACCCAAGAGACCCAGTACTTC
D: TRBD2; J: TRBJ2-1; length: 16; V: TRBV7-6; size: many; CDR3: CASSLAWRGAYNEQFF; DNA: TGTGCCAGCAGCTTAGCGTGGCGGGGGGCCTACAATGAGCAGTTCTTC
D: .; J: TRBJ2-1; length: 17; V: TRBV7-2; size: .; CDR3: CASRRAGGLSSYNEQFF; DNA: TGTGCCAGCAGACGTGCCGGGGGCCTCAGCTCCTACAATGAGCAGTTCTTC
D: .; J: TRBJ2-5; length: 15; V: TRBV7-2; size: .; CDR3: CASSLYVGARETQYF; DNA: TGTGCCAGCAGCTTATATGTGGGGGCGCGGGAGACCCAGTACTTC
D: .; J: TRBJ2-3; length: 14; V: TRBV5-1; size: .; CDR3: CASSKPQGTDTQYF; DNA: TGCGCCAGCAGCAAACCCCAGGGGACAGATACGCAGTATTTT
D: TRBD1; J: TRBJ2-3; length: 19; V: TRBV23-1; size: .; CDR3: CASSQSHRDPPAHRGTQYF; DNA: TGCGCCAGCAGTCAATCTCATCGAGACCCCCCCGCCCACAGGGGTACGCAGTATTTT
D: .; J: TRBJ2-5; length: 12; V: TRBV24-1; size: few; CDR3: CATRGLGETQYF; DNA: TGTGCCACCAGGGGGTTAGGGGAGACCCAGTACTTC
D: TRBD2; J: TRBJ2-5; length: 13; V: TRBV29-1; size: many; CDR3: CSVEAGGPGTQYF; DNA: TGCAGCGTTGAAGCGGGGGGGCCGGGGACCCAGTACTTC